This T cell receptor beta chain derives from a study of T cells in lung cancer brain metastases (dated 2018 in TCRdb). For the study in its entirety: Of the roughly 21 patients, about 16 had a history of tobacco use, with a median of roughly 41 pack-years. Eighteen of the 20 patients received no interval therapy between primary and metastasis resection. Median interval between primary and brain metastasis specimen acquisition was approximately 350 days. The study compared TCR beta CDR3 repertoires between fully resected primary non-small cell lung cancers and paired brain metastases. The cohort included about 20 patients who provided some 40 specimens, with each patient contributing one primary lung lesion and one brain metastasis. A median age at first diagnosis of 45 to 60 years was recorded for the patients, of whom 8 or 9 were male and 11 were female. An average DNA integrity number of about 3.8 was found in both primary and metastatic specimens, and no significant difference was detected between sites.

For this clone: This clone's antigen is unknown. Nothing much larger sits one base from this clone, and base qualities are not available.

Points the paper makes about the study in general: The study could not control for the effects of preoperative corticosteroids on T cell infiltration in brain metastases. A significantly larger repertoire fraction was made up by the ten most abundant clones in brain metastases than in primaries, which was suggestive of clonal expansion. DNA fragmentation in the FFPE samples may have kept the complete infiltrating T cell repertoire from being retrieved. Most clones were found to be lesion-specific, and limited overlap was observed between paired lesions (mean Morisita index roughly 0.25). Brain metastases contained significantly fewer unique productive clones than the paired primaries (median approximately 1,500 versus 4,300).

Each sample received about 2 to 4.92 ug of genomic DNA as input, and the DNA input was kept equal within each pair of samples. TCR beta libraries were constructed with the immunoSEQ hsTCRbeta Kit, which uses multiplexed V and J gene primers in two PCR steps. Pooled libraries with positive and negative controls were sequenced on an Illumina MiSeq using a 100-cycle paired-end protocol. For the original study's pipeline: Raw data were processed by the immunoSEQ vendor into normalized, annotated TCR beta repertoire reports. Richness was defined as unique clones by nucleotide sequence, with iChao1 and Efron-Thisted estimators extrapolating total richness. To characterize and compare the paired lesions, the analysis used Pielou's evenness, Simpson's index, the proportional abundance of the top-ten clones, and the Morisita overlap index. As stored in TCRdb, this immuneACCESS dataset retains in-frame rearrangements with V and J assigned. A fraction of the clones does not appear; measured against another copy, unresolved V genes explain less than half of the discrepancy, and the remainder lacks a known reason. V, J and clone size were drawn from that table, and D and trimming were deduced from the DNA. The sample table shows 5,000 to 8,000 clones, and 75% to 90% are seen once. The top ten clonotypes cover 4.9% of the sample.

Patients underwent resection for synchronous oligometastatic disease or delayed recurrence of a solitary brain metastasis. Patients with a history of multiple malignancies were excluded so that cancers other than NSCLC would not be included. Tumor areas were macrodissected from four to six deparaffinized 10 um unstained sections, using marked H&E slides as a guide. All specimens were fixed in formalin and embedded in paraffin (FFPE). The AllPrep DNA/RNA FFPE Kit was used to extract genomic DNA. Trimming removed 4 bases from V and 8 bases from J, leaving 14 bases between the germline ends. Reading from cysteine to phenylalanine, the CDR3 counts 12 amino acids. The DNA shown is the 36-base CDR3, in frame from base 1. CDR1 SQVTM and CDR2 ANQGSEA are derived from the germline V gene.

The origin of this receptor is a middle-aged man with non-small cell lung cancer. The chain links TRBV29-1 with TRBJ1-2, with the D gene too uncertain to name. The sample comprised tumor tissue from the primary lung tumor. What this sample's cell subset or site label stands for: primary lung cancer lesion. The DNA sequence follows: TGCAGCGTTGTAAGGCAGGACGCGGGCTACACCTTC. This codes for CSVVRQDAGYTF.